This T cell receptor beta chain was identified during a study of T cell responses to AZD1222 COVID-19 vaccine. Study-wide points: Among those given AZD1222, only 6 or 7 were seropositive at baseline.

Concerning this clone itself: The antigen remains unidentified.

The data were produced by immunoSEQ multiplex PCR, yet TCRdb's version contains in-frame clones alone and is incomplete. The data hold approximately 140,000 clones, with more than 90% observed a single time. The CDR3 contains 15 residues. Germline V gene lookup returns CDR1 GTSNPN and CDR2 SVGIG (reference sequence). Germline trimming cut 3 bases from V and 1 base from J; bases unmatched to any gene: 5. The gene calls are TRBV30 and TRBJ2-1; 8 nucleotides match TRBD2. The sequence came from an adult who received the AZD1222 COVID-19 vaccine. The specimen was peripheral blood, collected 28 days after the second AZD1222 dose. The CDR3: CAWRRRGDSYNEQFF. The CDR3 nucleotides are TGTGCCTGGAGACGGCGGGGGGATTCCTACAATGAGCAGTTCTTC.